The entry below describes one T cell receptor (beta chain). The record originates from a study of blood T cell repertoires in COVID-19. Study at large: Specimens from acute and convalescent COVID-19 originated in the United States, Italy and Spain. T cells, B-cell-depleted T cells, or PBMCs supplied cDNA or gDNA.

Original handling: From reference gene primer amplification, estimates of nucleated cell counts were derived. Measured with immunoSEQ multiplex PCR; TCRdb has only the in-frame clones, and not every one. V, J and clone size were drawn from that table, and D and trimming were deduced from the DNA. The table shows about 120,000 clones, with approximately 80% occurring only once. Per the germline V gene, CDR1 is MGHRA and CDR2 is YSYEKL. This CDR3 is 14 amino acids long. Losses at the gene ends were 4 bases for V and 10 bases for J; bases not matched to a gene: 9. This sequence joins TRBV4-1 and TRBJ2-3; 9 nucleotides line up with TRBD2. The sequence was obtained from a man aged 35 to 55 with active or convalescent COVID-19. Sample: peripheral blood. In nucleotides, the CDR3 is TGCGCCAGCAGCCTCACTGGCGGGGGGGCCGCGCAGTATTTT. Protein sequence: CASSLTGGGAAQYF.